The next 21 T cell receptor beta chains were all read from a single sample in a study of pediatric ulcerative colitis. Sequenced by immunoSEQ multiplex PCR; TCRdb stores in-frame clones only, minus some. The table shows about 36,000 clones, with around four fifths occurring only once. The material sequenced was blood. The receptors here all came from a girl aged 5-17 years with moderate ulcerative colitis.

The chain couples TRBV5-8 to TRBJ2-5; 8 nucleotides match TRBD1. The V segment lost 4 bases and the J segment 5 bases; nucleotides outside the gene matches: 10. The CDR3 length is 15 residues. CDR1 and CDR2 from the germline V gene are SGHTS and YDEGEE. The CDR3 is CASSVSDRVWETQYF. In DNA, the CDR3 is TGTGCCAGCAGCGTATCGGACAGGGTGTGGGAGACCCAGTACTTC.

The chain has TRBV19 and TRBJ1-5, with D hard to call. The CDR3 spans 13 residues. Germline assignment: CDR1 LNHDA and CDR2 SQIVND (reference sequence). V lost 1 base and J lost 5, with 6 bases in between. The CDR3 region is CASSIARDQPQHF. The CDR3 coding sequence is TGTGCCAGTAGTATAGCCAGAGATCAGCCCCAGCATTTT.

The V and J genes are TRBV4-2 and TRBJ2-3; 7 bases are shared with TRBD2. With 1 base clipped from V and 2 bases from J, the junction kept 6 bases outside the gene matches. Looked up from germline, CDR1 is LGHNA and CDR2 is YNFKEQ. This CDR3 is built from 16 residues. The CDR3 DNA follows: TGTGCCAGCAGCCAAGTAACTAGCGTCCTCACAGATACGCAGTATTTT. As protein: CASSQVTSVLTDTQYF.

V is TRBV2 and J is TRBJ1-2, with 8 nucleotides matching TRBD1. Germline V CDR1 and CDR2: SNHLY, FYNNEI. This CDR3 has 15 amino acids. V shed 7 bases and J 7 bases; nucleotides not matched to a gene: 14. The CDR3 nucleotides read TGTGCCAGCACCCTGGTGACCGGGACAGGAATTGGCTACACCTTC. It specifies CASTLVTGTGIGYTF.

The chain has TRBV27 and TRBJ2-1; D gene unclear. Per germline, CDR1 MNHEY and CDR2 SMNVEV (reference sequence). The CDR3 has 13 amino acids. Between the trimmed V and J ends, which lost 0 bases and 6 bases, there was a span of 6 bases. CDR3 amino acids: CASSLSGINEQFF. The DNA for the CDR3 is TGTGCCAGCAGTTTATCGGGTATCAATGAGCAGTTCTTC.

The chain has TRBV11-2 and TRBJ2-5; 7 nucleotides match TRBD2. The end of the DNA aligns better with TRBJ2-7, so the J call may be wrong. This CDR3 has 16 residues. The germline CDR1 and CDR2 sequences are SGHAT and FQNNGV. The CDR3 nucleotides read TGTGCCAGCAGCCTAGCCGGGACTATCGCATCCTACGAGCAGTACTTC. Its protein product is CASSLAGTIASYEQYF.

In this sample, this clone turned up a few times. V gene TRBV27 combines with J gene TRBJ2-7; D possibly corresponds to TRBD1 (5 bases). Germline V CDR1 and CDR2: MNHEY, SMNVEV (reference sequence). V lost 5 bases and J 3 bases, leaving 11 bases between the germline ends. The CDR3 runs to 13 residues. The CDR3: CASSAGQYYEQYF. Here the CDR3 DNA reads TGTGCCAGCAGTGCTGGACAATACTACGAGCAGTACTTC.

The genes are TRBV9 and TRBJ2-3, with no clear D. The CDR3 has 14 amino acids. V gave up 0 bases and J gave up 3 bases, with 8 bases separating them. Germline lookup yields CDR1 SGDLS and CDR2 YYNGEE. CDR3 nucleotides: TGTGCCAGCAGCGTAGTGGGTAGGACAGATACGCAGTATTTT. Translating it yields CASSVVGRTDTQYF.

The V gene is TRBV28, the J gene TRBJ1-2; D is unclear. This CDR3 spans 14 amino acids. The V end was cut by 2 bases, the J end by 4 bases, with 11 bases between. Germline V gene data show CDR1 as MDHEN and CDR2 as SYDVKM. The CDR3 DNA follows: TGTGCCAGCAGTTTAGGTGGGTTGAGCTATGGCTACACCTTC. It codes for CASSLGGLSYGYTF.

The rearrangement joins TRBV27 to TRBJ1-3, with D possibly being TRBD1 (6 bases). Germline V lookup: CDR1 MNHEY, CDR2 SMNVEV (reference sequence). The CDR3 loop spans 15 amino acids. The V end was cut by 4 bases, the J end by 8 bases, with 18 bases between. DNA of the CDR3: TGTGCCAGCAGTTCTTCCTGGCAGGGGATTGACACCATATATTTT. Translating gives CASSSSWQGIDTIYF.

A single count supports this clone. The V call is TRBV11-3, the J call TRBJ2-1; D remains unclear. Germline assignment: CDR1 SGHNT and CDR2 YENEEA. The CDR3 runs to 12 residues. V lost 5 bases and J lost 7, with 9 bases in between. The CDR3 protein is CASSLNDNEQFF. The DNA for the CDR3 is TGTGCCAGCAGCCTAAACGATAATGAGCAGTTCTTC.

The rearrangement links TRBV6-1 to TRBJ2-1, with TRBD2 identical over 7 bases. This CDR3 has 13 residues. Germline CDR1 is MNHNS and CDR2 is SASEGT. V lost 0 bases to trimming and J lost 7 bases; unmatched junction nucleotides: 0. The CDR3 sequence: CASSEAGGNEQFF. The DNA for the CDR3 is TGTGCCAGCAGTGAAGCGGGGGGGAATGAGCAGTTCTTC.

The rearrangement links TRBV11-2 to TRBJ2-4; D is unresolved. CDR1 and CDR2 from the germline V gene are SGHAT and FQNNGV. Trimming left V 5 bases short and J 0 bases short, with 20 bases between. This CDR3 region has 18 residues. Written as DNA, the CDR3 is TGTGCCAGCAGCAGCCTGCTAAGTGGCAGCCTAGCCAAAAACATTCAGTACTTC. Translating it yields CASSSLLSGSLAKNIQYF.

This rearrangement joins TRBV6-5 to TRBJ2-7; TRBD1 aligns across 9 bases. CDR3 length: 14 residues. Trimming removed 6 bases from V and 2 bases from J; junction bases left unmatched: 5. Per the germline V gene, CDR1 is MNHEY and CDR2 is SVGAGI. CDR3 nucleotides: TGTGCCAGCAGCCACCGGGACAGGGCCTACGAGCAGTACTTC. This codes for CASSHRDRAYEQYF.

The gene calls are TRBV7-2 and TRBJ2-4, with D perhaps matching TRBD1 (6 bases). Germline CDR1 SGHTA, CDR2 FQGNSA. V gave up 3 bases and J gave up 2 bases, with 8 bases separating them. CDR3 length: 14 amino acids. The CDR3 DNA reads as TGTGCCAGCAGCTTCAGGGGTACCAAAAACATTCAGTACTTC. Residues: CASSFRGTKNIQYF.

The CDR3 loop reads CAISEQRMRTGELFF. As DNA, the CDR3 is TGTGCCATCAGTGAACAGCGCATGAGGACCGGGGAGCTGTTTTTT. V gene TRBV10-3 combines with J gene TRBJ2-2; D is undetermined. Germline-derived CDR1 and CDR2 are ENHRY and SYGVKD. The CDR3 length is 15 residues. V lost 3 bases and J 5 bases, leaving 13 bases between the germline ends.

J is TRBJ1-2 and V is TRBV6-5; D is possibly TRBD1 (5 bases). The germline gives CDR1 MNHEY, CDR2 SVGAGI. This CDR3 has 15 residues. Trimming stripped 4 bases from V and 5 bases from J, with 17 bases between. The CDR3 nucleotides are TGTGCCAGCAGTTCGCCGGGGGACGGACGGTATGGCTACACCTTC. It specifies CASSSPGDGRYGYTF.

The genes are TRBV5-4 and TRBJ2-3; TRBD2 agrees at 8 bases. The CDR3 length is 15 residues. Germline CDR1 SGHNT, CDR2 YYREEE (reference sequence). Trimming at V came to 0 bases and at J to 3 bases, leaving 3 bases not matched to a gene. CDR3 protein: CASSLGTSITDTQYF. The CDR3 nucleotides read TGTGCCAGCAGCTTGGGGACTAGCATAACAGATACGCAGTATTTT.

V and J are TRBV28 and TRBJ1-1; no firm D call. Trimming pared 4 bases from V and 0 bases from J, leaving 12 bases between. CDR1 MDHEN and CDR2 SYDVKM come from the germline V gene. This CDR3 spans 15 amino acids. CDR3 amino acids: CASSSAADMNTEAFF. For the CDR3, the DNA is TGTGCCAGCAGTTCGGCGGCAGACATGAACACTGAAGCTTTCTTT.

This chain joins TRBV6-6 and TRBJ2-7; D not certain. This CDR3 comprises 12 residues. The V and J ends lost 2 bases and 5 bases respectively, with 7 bases between them. From germline, CDR1 is MNHNY and CDR2 SVGAGI (reference sequence). The CDR3: CASSYAADEQYF. CDR3 DNA sequence: TGTGCCAGCAGTTACGCGGCCGACGAGCAGTACTTC.

This clone was counted between two and nine times. V is TRBV7-9 and J is TRBJ1-2; no reliable D call. V lost 6 bases and J 4 bases, leaving 15 bases between the germline ends. The CDR3 covers 14 residues. Germline assignment: CDR1 SEHNR and CDR2 FQNEAQ (reference sequence). The CDR3 loop is CASRPPPIGYGYTF. As DNA, the CDR3 is TGTGCCAGCAGGCCGCCACCCATTGGCTATGGCTACACCTTC. Full variable domain (outside the CDR3, taken from reference TRBV7-9 and TRBJ1-2): DTGVSQNPRHKITKRGQNVTFRCDPISEHNRLYWYRQTLGQGPEFLTYFQNEAQLEKSRLLSDRFSAERPKGSFSTLEIQRTEQGDSAMYLCASRPPPIGYGYTFGSGTRLTVV.